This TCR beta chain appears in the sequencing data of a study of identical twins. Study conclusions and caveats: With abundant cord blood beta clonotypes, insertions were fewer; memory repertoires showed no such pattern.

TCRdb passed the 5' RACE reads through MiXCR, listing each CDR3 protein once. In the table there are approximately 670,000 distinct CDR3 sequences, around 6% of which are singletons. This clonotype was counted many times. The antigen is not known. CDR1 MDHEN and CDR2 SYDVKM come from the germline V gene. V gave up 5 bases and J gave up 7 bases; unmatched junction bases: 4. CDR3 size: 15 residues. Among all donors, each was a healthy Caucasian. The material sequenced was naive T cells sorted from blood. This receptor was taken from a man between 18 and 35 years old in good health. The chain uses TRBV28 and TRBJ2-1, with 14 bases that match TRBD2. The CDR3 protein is CASSRGLAGVNEQFF. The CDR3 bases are TGTGCCAGCAGTAGGGGACTAGCGGGAGTTAATGAGCAGTTCTTC.